The rows below give T cell receptor beta chains drawn from one sample of a study of blood T cell repertoires in COVID-19. Assay used: immunoSEQ multiplex PCR; TCRdb lists only in-frame clones, some missing. The sample consists of roughly 220,000 clones, 65% to 90% of them appearing once. The sample consisted of peripheral blood. The receptors here all came from a woman aged 35 to 49 who had recovered from COVID-19. Each CDR3 is given with its conserved first and last residue. Each record gives: J gene, clone size, D gene, V gene, CDR3 protein, CDR3 DNA. The D gene is left open where the match is weak. Some rows mark clone size as missing; the rest say once, few, many or name a class of expanded clone.

j_call: TRBJ2-7
clone_size: NA
d_call: TRBD2
v_call: TRBV2
cdr3_aa: CASRMTSGGPKQYF
cdr3_nt: TGTGCCAGCAGAATGACTAGCGGGGGACCCAAGCAGTACTTC

j_call: TRBJ2-7
clone_size: NA
d_call: TRBD2
v_call: TRBV7-2
cdr3_aa: CASSKTSSSSGGAHEQYF
cdr3_nt: TGTGCCAGCAGCAAGACCTCTTCCTCTAGCGGGGGGGCACACGAGCAGTACTTC

j_call: TRBJ1-1
clone_size: once
d_call: NA
v_call: TRBV6-5
cdr3_aa: CASRRLWGDETEAFF
cdr3_nt: TGTGCCAGCAGACGTCTCTGGGGAGATGAGACTGAAGCTTTCTTT

j_call: TRBJ1-5
clone_size: NA
d_call: TRBD1
v_call: TRBV5-6
cdr3_aa: CASRLQGGSQPQHF
cdr3_nt: TGTGCCAGCAGGTTACAGGGGGGGAGTCAGCCCCAGCATTTT

j_call: TRBJ2-3
clone_size: NA
d_call: TRBD1
v_call: TRBV7-9
cdr3_aa: CASSSWDRGTDTQYF
cdr3_nt: TGTGCCAGCAGCTCCTGGGACAGGGGTACAGATACGCAGTATTTT

j_call: TRBJ2-2
clone_size: NA
d_call: TRBD1
v_call: TRBV7-3
cdr3_aa: CASSLGPGQGQVGELFF
cdr3_nt: TGTGCCAGCAGCTTAGGACCAGGACAGGGGCAGGTCGGGGAGCTGTTTTTT

j_call: TRBJ1-6
clone_size: NA
d_call: NA
v_call: TRBV6-2/TRBV6-3
cdr3_aa: CASSSNPGVFVSPLHF
cdr3_nt: TGTGCCAGCAGTTCGAACCCAGGGGTGTTTGTTTCACCCCTCCACTTT

j_call: TRBJ1-2
clone_size: NA
d_call: NA
v_call: TRBV7-6
cdr3_aa: CASSLQGNYGYTF
cdr3_nt: TGTGCCAGCAGCCTACAGGGTAACTATGGCTACACCTTC

j_call: TRBJ2-3
clone_size: NA
d_call: TRBD2
v_call: TRBV6-2/TRBV6-3
cdr3_aa: CASSTAGVIDTQYF
cdr3_nt: TGTGCCAGCAGTACGGCGGGGGTGATAGATACGCAGTATTTT

j_call: TRBJ1-6
clone_size: many
d_call: NA
v_call: TRBV6-5
cdr3_aa: CASRGHPNSPLHF
cdr3_nt: TGTGCCAGCAGAGGACACCCCAATTCACCCCTCCACTTT

j_call: TRBJ2-5
clone_size: NA
d_call: NA
v_call: TRBV4-3
cdr3_aa: CASSQDFGGWETQYF
cdr3_nt: TGCGCCAGCAGCCAAGATTTCGGAGGGTGGGAGACCCAGTACTTC

j_call: TRBJ2-7
clone_size: NA
d_call: NA
v_call: TRBV7-2
cdr3_aa: CASSPGGASSYEQYF
cdr3_nt: TGTGCCAGCAGCCCCGGAGGGGCCAGCTCCTACGAGCAGTACTTC

j_call: TRBJ2-2
clone_size: NA
d_call: TRBD1
v_call: TRBV24-1
cdr3_aa: CATSALGTGNTGELFF
cdr3_nt: TGTGCCACCAGTGCCCTCGGGACAGGGAATACCGGGGAGCTGTTTTTT

j_call: TRBJ2-1
clone_size: once
d_call: TRBD2
v_call: TRBV6-2/TRBV6-3
cdr3_aa: CASSYSASGGYEQFF
cdr3_nt: TGTGCCAGCAGTTACTCGGCTAGCGGGGGGTATGAGCAGTTCTTC

j_call: TRBJ1-4
clone_size: NA
d_call: NA
v_call: TRBV19
cdr3_aa: CASSIEAGLNEKLFF
cdr3_nt: TGTGCCAGTAGTATAGAGGCAGGGTTGAATGAAAAACTGTTTTTT

j_call: TRBJ2-7
clone_size: NA
d_call: TRBD2
v_call: TRBV5-6
cdr3_aa: CASSLLGEGSREQYF
cdr3_nt: TGTGCCAGCAGCTTGCTGGGGGAGGGTTCGAGGGAGCAGTACTTC

j_call: TRBJ1-3
clone_size: few
d_call: NA
v_call: TRBV18
cdr3_aa: CASSPQVLAGNTIYF
cdr3_nt: TGTGCCAGCTCACCCCAAGTACTAGCTGGAAACACCATATATTTT

j_call: TRBJ2-7
clone_size: NA
d_call: NA
v_call: TRBV11-2
cdr3_aa: CASSLGGRRGSYEQYF
cdr3_nt: TGTGCCAGCAGCTTAGGGGGGCGTCGGGGCAGTTACGAGCAGTACTTC

j_call: TRBJ2-5
clone_size: NA
d_call: TRBD2
v_call: TRBV9
cdr3_aa: CASSLAGRSLETQYF
cdr3_nt: TGTGCCAGCAGCTTAGCGGGGAGGTCCTTAGAGACCCAGTACTTC

j_call: TRBJ1-4
clone_size: NA
d_call: TRBD1
v_call: TRBV19
cdr3_aa: CASSTTGTYEKLFF
cdr3_nt: TGTGCCAGTAGCACGACAGGGACTTATGAAAAACTGTTTTTT

j_call: TRBJ1-1
clone_size: NA
d_call: NA
v_call: TRBV10-1
cdr3_aa: CASTDGMNTEAFF
cdr3_nt: TGCGCCAGCACGGACGGGATGAACACTGAAGCTTTCTTT

j_call: TRBJ2-2
clone_size: NA
d_call: NA
v_call: TRBV10-3
cdr3_aa: CASGIANTGELFF
cdr3_nt: TGTGCCTCAGGTATCGCGAACACCGGGGAGCTGTTTTTT

j_call: TRBJ1-1
clone_size: NA
d_call: NA
v_call: TRBV7-9
cdr3_aa: CASSFTTTSEAFF
cdr3_nt: TGTGCCAGCAGCTTTACAACCACCTCTGAAGCTTTCTTT

j_call: TRBJ1-2
clone_size: NA
d_call: NA
v_call: TRBV6-5
cdr3_aa: CASSFQGPYGYTF
cdr3_nt: TGTGCCAGCAGTTTCCAGGGCCCCTATGGCTACACCTTC

j_call: TRBJ1-2
clone_size: NA
d_call: NA
v_call: TRBV10-2
cdr3_aa: CASSESTMVYGYTF
cdr3_nt: TGCGCCAGCAGTGAGTCGACTATGGTATATGGCTACACCTTC

j_call: TRBJ2-7
clone_size: NA
d_call: TRBD2
v_call: TRBV5-1
cdr3_aa: CASSLNFLLAGKGYEQYF
cdr3_nt: TGCGCCAGCAGCCTAAACTTTTTACTAGCGGGGAAGGGCTACGAGCAGTACTTC

j_call: TRBJ2-7
clone_size: NA
d_call: NA
v_call: TRBV11-3
cdr3_aa: CASSLDPDSSAYEQYF
cdr3_nt: TGTGCCAGCAGTTTGGACCCTGACAGTTCTGCCTACGAGCAGTACTTC

j_call: TRBJ1-4
clone_size: NA
d_call: TRBD1
v_call: TRBV25-1
cdr3_aa: CASSEPDRGLDEKLFF
cdr3_nt: TGTGCCAGCAGTGAACCAGACAGGGGGCTAGATGAAAAACTGTTTTTT

j_call: TRBJ1-5
clone_size: NA
d_call: TRBD1
v_call: TRBV28
cdr3_aa: CASSRDRGRRQPQHF
cdr3_nt: TGTGCCAGCAGTAGGGACAGGGGGCGCCGACAGCCCCAGCATTTT

j_call: TRBJ2-4
clone_size: NA
d_call: NA
v_call: TRBV27
cdr3_aa: CASTPRWEGVKNIQYF
cdr3_nt: TGTGCCAGCACCCCCAGGTGGGAGGGGGTGAAAAACATTCAGTACTTC

j_call: TRBJ2-3
clone_size: once
d_call: TRBD2
v_call: TRBV19
cdr3_aa: CASSTYAGLTQDTQYF
cdr3_nt: TGTGCCAGTAGTACCTACGCGGGACTAACACAGGATACGCAGTATTTT

j_call: TRBJ2-2
clone_size: NA
d_call: TRBD1
v_call: TRBV27
cdr3_aa: CASSFSTGKVFF
cdr3_nt: TGTGCCAGCAGTTTTTCGACAGGGAAGGTGTTTTTT

j_call: TRBJ1-2
clone_size: NA
d_call: NA
v_call: TRBV12-3/TRBV12-4
cdr3_aa: CASSFRETYGYTF
cdr3_nt: TGTGCCAGCAGTTTCCGGGAAACCTATGGCTACACCTTC

j_call: TRBJ1-2
clone_size: NA
d_call: NA
v_call: TRBV11-2
cdr3_aa: CASSLDADYGYTF
cdr3_nt: TGTGCCAGCAGCTTAGACGCAGACTATGGCTACACCTTC

j_call: TRBJ1-1
clone_size: NA
d_call: NA
v_call: TRBV15
cdr3_aa: CATIGSMNTEAFF
cdr3_nt: TGTGCCACCATCGGGTCCATGAACACTGAAGCTTTCTTT

j_call: TRBJ2-3
clone_size: few
d_call: NA
v_call: TRBV2
cdr3_aa: CASSDRGVDTQYF
cdr3_nt: TGTGCCAGCAGTGACCGAGGCGTAGATACGCAGTATTTT

j_call: TRBJ1-5
clone_size: few
d_call: NA
v_call: TRBV28
cdr3_aa: CASSLPPSSNQPQHF
cdr3_nt: TGTGCCAGCAGTTTACCCCCGAGTAGCAATCAGCCCCAGCATTTT

j_call: TRBJ1-3
clone_size: NA
d_call: TRBD1
v_call: TRBV19
cdr3_aa: CASRWTGSGNTIYF
cdr3_nt: TGTGCCTCCAGATGGACAGGCTCTGGAAACACCATATATTTT

j_call: TRBJ1-2
clone_size: NA
d_call: NA
v_call: TRBV19
cdr3_aa: CASSSPGHSNYGYTF
cdr3_nt: TGTGCCAGTAGTAGTCCGGGACATTCTAACTATGGCTACACCTTC

j_call: TRBJ1-5
clone_size: few
d_call: NA
v_call: TRBV7-8
cdr3_aa: CASSLAPGVGQPQHF
cdr3_nt: TGTGCCAGCAGCTTAGCGCCCGGGGTGGGGCAGCCCCAGCATTTT

j_call: TRBJ1-5
clone_size: NA
d_call: TRBD1
v_call: TRBV19
cdr3_aa: CASSAPGGTGEDQPQHF
cdr3_nt: TGTGCCAGTAGCGCTCCCGGGGGGACAGGGGAAGATCAGCCCCAGCATTTT

j_call: TRBJ2-5
clone_size: NA
d_call: TRBD2
v_call: TRBV5-1
cdr3_aa: CASSSGTSALTNGETQYF
cdr3_nt: TGCGCCAGCAGCTCGGGGACTAGCGCACTAACAAACGGAGAGACCCAGTACTTC

j_call: TRBJ1-2
clone_size: NA
d_call: TRBD1
v_call: TRBV5-1
cdr3_aa: CASSSGTGLGYTF
cdr3_nt: TGCGCCAGCAGCTCCGGGACAGGGCTTGGCTACACCTTC

j_call: TRBJ2-1
clone_size: NA
d_call: TRBD2
v_call: TRBV6-5
cdr3_aa: CASSYFTRGGYEQFF
cdr3_nt: TGTGCCAGCAGTTACTTTACCCGGGGGGGGTATGAGCAGTTCTTC

j_call: TRBJ1-1
clone_size: NA
d_call: TRBD1
v_call: TRBV10-3
cdr3_aa: CAISPGTGGEAFF
cdr3_nt: TGTGCCATCAGCCCCGGGACAGGTGGTGAAGCTTTCTTT

j_call: TRBJ1-5
clone_size: NA
d_call: NA
v_call: TRBV7-9
cdr3_aa: CASSLGTPDQPQHF
cdr3_nt: TGTGCCAGCAGCTTAGGGACACCAGATCAGCCCCAGCATTTT

j_call: TRBJ2-5
clone_size: once
d_call: TRBD2
v_call: TRBV3-1/TRBV3-2
cdr3_aa: CASSQGTSGKETQYF
cdr3_nt: TGTGCCAGCAGCCAAGGGACTAGCGGGAAAGAGACCCAGTACTTC

j_call: TRBJ2-3
clone_size: NA
d_call: NA
v_call: TRBV7-7
cdr3_aa: CASSPSGSYTDTQYF
cdr3_nt: TGTGCTAGCAGCCCAAGCGGGTCCTACACAGATACGCAGTATTTT

j_call: TRBJ1-2
clone_size: NA
d_call: TRBD1
v_call: TRBV19
cdr3_aa: CASSRDRSNYGYTF
cdr3_nt: TGTGCCAGTAGCCGGGACAGATCTAACTATGGCTACACCTTC